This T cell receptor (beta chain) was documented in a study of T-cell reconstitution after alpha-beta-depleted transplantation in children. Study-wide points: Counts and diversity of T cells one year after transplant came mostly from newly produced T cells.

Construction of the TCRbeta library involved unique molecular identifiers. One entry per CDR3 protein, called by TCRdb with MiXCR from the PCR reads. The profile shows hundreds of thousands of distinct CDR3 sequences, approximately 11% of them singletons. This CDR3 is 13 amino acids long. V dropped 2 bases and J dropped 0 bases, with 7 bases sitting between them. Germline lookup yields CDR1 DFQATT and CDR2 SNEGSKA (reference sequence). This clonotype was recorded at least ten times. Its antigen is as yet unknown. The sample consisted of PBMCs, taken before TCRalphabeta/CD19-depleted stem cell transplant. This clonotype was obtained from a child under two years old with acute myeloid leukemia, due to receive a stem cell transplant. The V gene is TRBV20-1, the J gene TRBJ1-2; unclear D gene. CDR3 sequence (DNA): TGCAGTGCTAGACCCTCAGCTAACTATGGCTACACCTTC. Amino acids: CSARPSANYGYTF.